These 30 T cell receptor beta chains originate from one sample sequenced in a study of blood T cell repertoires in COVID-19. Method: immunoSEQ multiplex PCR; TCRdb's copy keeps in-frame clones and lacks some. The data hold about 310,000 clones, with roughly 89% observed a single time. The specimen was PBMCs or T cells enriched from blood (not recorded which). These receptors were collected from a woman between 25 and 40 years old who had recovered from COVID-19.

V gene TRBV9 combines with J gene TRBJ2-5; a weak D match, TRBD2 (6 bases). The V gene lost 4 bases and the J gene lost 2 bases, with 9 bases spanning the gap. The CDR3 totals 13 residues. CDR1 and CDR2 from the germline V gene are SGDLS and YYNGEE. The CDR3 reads CASSTSKQETQYF. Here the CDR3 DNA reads TGTGCCAGCAGCACTAGCAAACAAGAGACCCAGTACTTC.

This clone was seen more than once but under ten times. This CDR3 is CASSLMSGGYEQYF. CDR3 DNA sequence: TGTGCCAGCAGCTTAATGTCGGGGGGATACGAGCAGTACTTC. The rearrangement uses TRBV7-8 and TRBJ2-7; 7 positions match TRBD2. CDR3 length: 14 residues. Germline CDR1 reads SGHVS; CDR2 reads FQNEAQ. With V trimmed by 2 bases and J by 4 bases, 5 bases remained unmatched.

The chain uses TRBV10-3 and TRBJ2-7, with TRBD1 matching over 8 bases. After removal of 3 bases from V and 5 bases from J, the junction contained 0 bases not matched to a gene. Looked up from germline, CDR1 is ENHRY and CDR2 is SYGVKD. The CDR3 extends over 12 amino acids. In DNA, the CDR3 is TGTGCCATCAGTGACAGGGGGCACGAGCAGTACTTC. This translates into CAISDRGHEQYF.

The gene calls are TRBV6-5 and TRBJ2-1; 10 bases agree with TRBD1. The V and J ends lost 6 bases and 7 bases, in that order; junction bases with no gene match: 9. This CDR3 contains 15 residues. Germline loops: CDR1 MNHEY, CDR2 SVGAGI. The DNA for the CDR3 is TGTGCCAGCAGCCGAACCGGGACAGGGGAAAATGAGCAGTTCTTC. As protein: CASSRTGTGENEQFF.

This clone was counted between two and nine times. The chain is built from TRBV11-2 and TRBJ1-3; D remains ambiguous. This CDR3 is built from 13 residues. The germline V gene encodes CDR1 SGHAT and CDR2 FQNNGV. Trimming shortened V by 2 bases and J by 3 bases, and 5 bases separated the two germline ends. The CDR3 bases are TGTGCCAGCAGCTTACAGGTTGGAAACACCATATATTTT. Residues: CASSLQVGNTIYF. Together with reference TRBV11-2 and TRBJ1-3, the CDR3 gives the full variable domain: EAGVAQSPRYKIIEKRQSVAFWCNPISGHATLYWYQQILGQGPKLLIQFQNNGVVDDSQLPKDRFSAERLKGVDSTLKIQPAKLEDSAVYLCASSLQVGNTIYFGEGSWLTVV.

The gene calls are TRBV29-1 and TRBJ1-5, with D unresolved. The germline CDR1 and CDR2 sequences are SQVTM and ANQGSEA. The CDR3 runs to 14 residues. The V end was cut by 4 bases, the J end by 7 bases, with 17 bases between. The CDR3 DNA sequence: TGCAGCGTTGTATACGGAAAGGAGAACCAGCCCCAGCATTTT. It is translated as CSVVYGKENQPQHF.

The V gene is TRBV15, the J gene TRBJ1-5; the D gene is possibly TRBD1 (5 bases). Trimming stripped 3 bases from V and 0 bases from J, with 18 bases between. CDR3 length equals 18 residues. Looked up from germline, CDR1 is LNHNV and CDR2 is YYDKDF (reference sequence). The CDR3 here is CATSSAAGQAYSNQPQHF. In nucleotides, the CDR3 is TGTGCCACCAGCAGCGCCGCAGGACAAGCCTATAGCAATCAGCCCCAGCATTTT.

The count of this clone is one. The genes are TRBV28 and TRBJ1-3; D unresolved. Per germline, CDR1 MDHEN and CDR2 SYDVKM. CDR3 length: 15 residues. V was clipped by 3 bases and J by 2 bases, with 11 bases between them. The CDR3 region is CASSLVGETGNTIYF. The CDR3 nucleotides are TGTGCCAGCAGTTTGGTAGGAGAGACTGGAAACACCATATATTTT.

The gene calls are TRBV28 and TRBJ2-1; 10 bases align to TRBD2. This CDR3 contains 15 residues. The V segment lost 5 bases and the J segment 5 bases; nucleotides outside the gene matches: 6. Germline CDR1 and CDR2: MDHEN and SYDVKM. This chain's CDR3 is CASSPPAGGDNEQFF. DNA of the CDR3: TGTGCCAGCAGTCCACCAGCGGGGGGGGACAATGAGCAGTTCTTC.

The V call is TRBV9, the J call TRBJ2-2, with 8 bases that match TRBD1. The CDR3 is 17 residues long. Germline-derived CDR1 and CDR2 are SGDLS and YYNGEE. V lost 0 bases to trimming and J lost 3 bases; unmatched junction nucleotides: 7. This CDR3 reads CASSVEARGPDTGELFF. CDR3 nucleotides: TGTGCCAGCAGCGTAGAGGCCAGGGGGCCGGACACCGGGGAGCTGTTTTTT.

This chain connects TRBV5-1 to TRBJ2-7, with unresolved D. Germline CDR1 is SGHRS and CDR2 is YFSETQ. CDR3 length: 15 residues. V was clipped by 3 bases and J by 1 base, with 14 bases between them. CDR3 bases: TGCGCCAGCAGCTGGGCCAATCAGTTTTCCTACGAGCAGTACTTC. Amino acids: CASSWANQFSYEQYF. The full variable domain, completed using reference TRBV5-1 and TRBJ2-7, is KAGVTQTPRYLIKTRGQQVTLSCSPISGHRSVSWYQQTPGQGLQFLFEYFSETQRNKGNFPGRFSGRQFSNSRSEMNVSTLELGDSALYLCASSWANQFSYEQYFGPGTRLTVT.

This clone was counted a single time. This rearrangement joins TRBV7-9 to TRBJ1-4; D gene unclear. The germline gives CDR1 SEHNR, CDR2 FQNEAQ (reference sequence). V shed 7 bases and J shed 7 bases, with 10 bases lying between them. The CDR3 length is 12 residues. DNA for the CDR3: TGTGCCAGCAACCCGGACTCTGAAAAACTGTTTTTT. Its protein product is CASNPDSEKLFF. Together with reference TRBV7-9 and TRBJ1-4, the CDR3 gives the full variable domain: DTGVSQNPRHKITKRGQNVTFRCDPISEHNRLYWYRQTLGQGPEFLTYFQNEAQLEKSRLLSDRFSAERPKGSFSTLEIQRTEQGDSAMYLCASNPDSEKLFFGSGTQLSVL.

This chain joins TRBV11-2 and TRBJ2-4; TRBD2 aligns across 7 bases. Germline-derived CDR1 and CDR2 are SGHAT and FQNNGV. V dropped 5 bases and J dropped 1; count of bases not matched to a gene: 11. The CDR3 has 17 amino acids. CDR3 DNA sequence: TGTGCCAGCAGCCATTGGGGTGGGAGGGAGGCCAAAAACATTCAGTACTTC. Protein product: CASSHWGGREAKNIQYF. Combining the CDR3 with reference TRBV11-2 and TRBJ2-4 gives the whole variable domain EAGVAQSPRYKIIEKRQSVAFWCNPISGHATLYWYQQILGQGPKLLIQFQNNGVVDDSQLPKDRFSAERLKGVDSTLKIQPAKLEDSAVYLCASSHWGGREAKNIQYFGAGTRLSVL.

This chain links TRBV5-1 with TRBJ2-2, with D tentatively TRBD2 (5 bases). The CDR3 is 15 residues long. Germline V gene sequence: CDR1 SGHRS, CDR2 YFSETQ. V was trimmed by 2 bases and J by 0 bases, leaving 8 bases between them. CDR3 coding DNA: TGCGCCAGCAGCTTCAGCGGAGCGAACACCGGGGAGCTGTTTTTT. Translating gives CASSFSGANTGELFF.

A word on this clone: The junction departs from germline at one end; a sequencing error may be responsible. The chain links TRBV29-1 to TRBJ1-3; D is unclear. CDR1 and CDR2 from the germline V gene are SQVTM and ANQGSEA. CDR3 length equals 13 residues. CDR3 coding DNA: TGCAGCGTTGCGGCACGGACTGGGAACACCATATATTTT. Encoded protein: CSVAARTGNTIYF. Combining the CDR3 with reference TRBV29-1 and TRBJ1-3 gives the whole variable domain SAVISQKPSRDICQRGTSLTIQCQVDSQVTMMFWYRQQPGQSLTLIATANQGSEATYESGFVIDKFPISRPNLTFSTLTVSNMSPEDSSIYLCSVAARTGNTIYFGEGSWLTVV.

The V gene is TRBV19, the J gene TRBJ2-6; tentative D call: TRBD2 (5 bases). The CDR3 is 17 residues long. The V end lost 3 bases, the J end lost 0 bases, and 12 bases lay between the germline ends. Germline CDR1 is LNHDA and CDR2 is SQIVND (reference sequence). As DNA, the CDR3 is TGTGCCAGTAGTATTTCATACGGGGACTCTGGGGCCAACGTCCTGACTTTC. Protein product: CASSISYGDSGANVLTF.

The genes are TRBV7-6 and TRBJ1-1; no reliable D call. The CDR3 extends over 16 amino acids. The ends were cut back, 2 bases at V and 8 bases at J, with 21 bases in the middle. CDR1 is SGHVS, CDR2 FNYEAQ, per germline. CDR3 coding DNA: TGTGCCAGCAGCTTATACCCCCGTGGAGGGAGGATGGAAGCTTTCTTT. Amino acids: CASSLYPRGGRMEAFF.

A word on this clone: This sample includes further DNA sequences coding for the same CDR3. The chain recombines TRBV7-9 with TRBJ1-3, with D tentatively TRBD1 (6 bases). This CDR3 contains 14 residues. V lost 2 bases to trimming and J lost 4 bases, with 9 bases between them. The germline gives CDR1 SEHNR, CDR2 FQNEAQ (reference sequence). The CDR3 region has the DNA TGTGCCAGCAGCTTAACAGGGTCGGGAAACACCATATATTTT. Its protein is CASSLTGSGNTIYF.

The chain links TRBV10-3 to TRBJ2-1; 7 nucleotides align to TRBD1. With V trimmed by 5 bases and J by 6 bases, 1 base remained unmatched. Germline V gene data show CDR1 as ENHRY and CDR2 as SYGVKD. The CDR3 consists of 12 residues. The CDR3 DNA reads TGTGCCATCAGTTACAGGGGCAATGAGCAGTTCTTC. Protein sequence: CAISYRGNEQFF.

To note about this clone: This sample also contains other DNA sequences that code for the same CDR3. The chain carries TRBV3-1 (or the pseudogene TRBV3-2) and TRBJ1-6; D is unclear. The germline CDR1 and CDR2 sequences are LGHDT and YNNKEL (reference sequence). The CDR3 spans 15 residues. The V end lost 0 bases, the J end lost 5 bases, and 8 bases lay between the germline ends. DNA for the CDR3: TGTGCCAGCAGCCAAGATGAGAATAATAATTCACCCCTCCACTTT. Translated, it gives CASSQDENNNSPLHF.

The CDR3 DNA follows: TGTGCCAGCAGTCGACTACAGGGGGGTAACACTGAAGCTTTCTTT. This sequence encodes CASSRLQGGNTEAFF. The J gene is TRBJ1-1, the V gene TRBV6-5; TRBD1 matches 8 bases. Germline trimming cut 5 bases from V and 2 bases from J; bases unmatched to any gene: 7. CDR3 length: 15 amino acids. CDR1 and CDR2 (germline): MNHEY, SVGAGI.

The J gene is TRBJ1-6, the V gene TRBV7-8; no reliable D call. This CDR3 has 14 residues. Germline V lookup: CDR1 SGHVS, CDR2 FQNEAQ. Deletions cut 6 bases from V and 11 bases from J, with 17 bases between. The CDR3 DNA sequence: TGTGCCAGCAGTTTAACTGGGCCCAGGACACCCCTCCACTTT. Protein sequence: CASSLTGPRTPLHF.

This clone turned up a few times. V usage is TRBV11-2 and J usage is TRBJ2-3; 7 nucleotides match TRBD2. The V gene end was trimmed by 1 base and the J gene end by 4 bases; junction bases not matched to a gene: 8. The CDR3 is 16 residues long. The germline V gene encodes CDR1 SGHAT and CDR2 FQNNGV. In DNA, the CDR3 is TGTGCCAGCAGCTTAGGTGCGGGAGATAGGTCAGATACGCAGTATTTT. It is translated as CASSLGAGDRSDTQYF.

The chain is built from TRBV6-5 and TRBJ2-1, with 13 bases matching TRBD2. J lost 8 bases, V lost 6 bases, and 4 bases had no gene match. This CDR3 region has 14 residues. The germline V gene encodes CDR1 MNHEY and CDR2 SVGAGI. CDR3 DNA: TGTGCCAGCAGCCGACTAGCGGGAGGCCATGAGCAGTTCTTC. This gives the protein CASSRLAGGHEQFF.

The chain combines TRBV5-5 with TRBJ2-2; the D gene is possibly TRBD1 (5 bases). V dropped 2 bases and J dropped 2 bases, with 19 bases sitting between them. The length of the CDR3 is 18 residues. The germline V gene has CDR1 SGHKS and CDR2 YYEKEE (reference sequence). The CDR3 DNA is TGTGCCAGCAGCTTACCCAAACTTAGACAGACCAACACCGGGGAGCTGTTTTTT. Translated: CASSLPKLRQTNTGELFF.

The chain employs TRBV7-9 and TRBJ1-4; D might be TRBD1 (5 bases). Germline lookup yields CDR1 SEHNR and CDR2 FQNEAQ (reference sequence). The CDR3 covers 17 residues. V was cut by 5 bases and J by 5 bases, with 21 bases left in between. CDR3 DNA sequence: TGTGCCAGCAGCAACTCGCACAGCAGGGCTTACAATGAAAAACTGTTTTTT. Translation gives CASSNSHSRAYNEKLFF. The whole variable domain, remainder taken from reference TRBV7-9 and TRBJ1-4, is DTGVSQNPRHKITKRGQNVTFRCDPISEHNRLYWYRQTLGQGPEFLTYFQNEAQLEKSRLLSDRFSAERPKGSFSTLEIQRTEQGDSAMYLCASSNSHSRAYNEKLFFGSGTQLSVL.

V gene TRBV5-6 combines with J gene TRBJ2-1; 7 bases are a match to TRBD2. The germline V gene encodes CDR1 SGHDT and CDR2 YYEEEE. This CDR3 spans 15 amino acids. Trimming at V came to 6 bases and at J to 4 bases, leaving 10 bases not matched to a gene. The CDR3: CASTIAGGLYNEQFF. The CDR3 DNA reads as TGTGCCAGCACCATAGCGGGTGGGCTATACAATGAGCAGTTCTTC.

This CDR3 reads CASSVGPWDRETYEQYF. In DNA, the CDR3 is TGTGCCAGCAGCGTAGGCCCCTGGGACAGGGAAACCTACGAGCAGTACTTC. The gene calls are TRBV9 and TRBJ2-7, with 9 bases fitting TRBD1. The junction had 9 bases not matched to a gene; V was cut back by 0 bases and J by 2 bases. CDR3 length: 17 residues. CDR1 is SGDLS and CDR2 is YYNGEE in the germline V gene.

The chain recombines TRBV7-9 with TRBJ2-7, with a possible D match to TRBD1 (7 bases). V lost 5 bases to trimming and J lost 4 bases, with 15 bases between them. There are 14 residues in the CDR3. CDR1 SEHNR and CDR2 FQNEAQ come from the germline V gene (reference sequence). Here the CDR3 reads CASSRSSGGYEQYF. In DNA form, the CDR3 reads TGTGCCAGCAGCCGGTCCTCAGGGGGGTACGAGCAGTACTTC.

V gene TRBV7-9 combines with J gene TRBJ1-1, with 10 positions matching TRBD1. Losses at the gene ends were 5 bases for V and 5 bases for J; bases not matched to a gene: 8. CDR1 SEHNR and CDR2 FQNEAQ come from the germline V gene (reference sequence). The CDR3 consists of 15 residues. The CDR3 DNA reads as TGTGCCAGCAGCCGACGGGACAGGGGAAAGACTGAAGCTTTCTTT. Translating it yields CASSRRDRGKTEAFF.